The clone carrying this TCR beta chain was seen only a few times. Antigen: not known. One end of the junction fails to match germline, which may point to a read error. This entry comes from a study of regulatory T cells in long-lasting Graves disease. Across the study: Newly diagnosed Graves' patients had under 3 months of antithyroid drugs. Study findings and constraints: Favoring TRBV28, TRBJ1-2 and TRBJ2-5 was a feature seen in persistent disease.

Time point in this sample: newly diagnosed GD, antithyroid drugs for less than 3 months. RNA from PBMCs was the source of the TCR library. Combining iRepertoire HTBI primers with Arm-PCR of CDR3 regions, the authors built TCR beta libraries. Each CDR3 protein is one row after TCRdb ran MiXCR on the multiplex PCR reads. The sample gives 300,000 to 400,000 distinct CDR3 sequences, under 20% of which show up once; approximately 35% is in the top ten. This CDR3 contains 11 residues. Germline lookup yields CDR1 DFQATT and CDR2 SNEGSKA (reference sequence). This TCR derives from a female donor with Graves disease. The V gene is TRBV20-1, the J gene TRBJ2-3; 10 positions agree with TRBD2. The sequenced sample was peripheral blood mononuclear cells (PBMCs), obtained at new diagnosis, from a patient treated with antithyroid drugs. CDR3 in DNA: TGCAGTGCTATTAGGCTAGCGGGAGAGATTTTT. Protein sequence: CSAIRLAGEIF.